Listed here is a single T cell receptor (beta chain). Trimming pared 2 bases from V and 0 bases from J, leaving 26 bases between. The CDR3 loop spans 21 amino acids. Germline CDR1 and CDR2: LGHNA and YSLEER. It was with 60 Vbeta and 13 Jbeta primers that the PCR ran. Sequenced by immunoSEQ multiplex PCR; TCRdb stores in-frame clones only, minus some. There are over 200,000 clones in the sample; more than 75% occur only once, and 5.4% lies in the top ten. This entry comes from a study of cytomegalovirus exposure and HLA in healthy donors. The origin of this receptor is a woman aged 40-49 years in good health and CMV-seropositive. The gene calls are TRBV4-3 and TRBJ1-5, with D possibly matching TRBD1 (5 bases). The sample comprised PBMCs. Written as DNA, the CDR3 is TGCGCCAGCAGCCAACAGGTTACCCGGTCTTGGGGGACTTATAGCAATCAGCCCCAGCATTTT. This translates into CASSQQVTRSWGTYSNQPQHF.